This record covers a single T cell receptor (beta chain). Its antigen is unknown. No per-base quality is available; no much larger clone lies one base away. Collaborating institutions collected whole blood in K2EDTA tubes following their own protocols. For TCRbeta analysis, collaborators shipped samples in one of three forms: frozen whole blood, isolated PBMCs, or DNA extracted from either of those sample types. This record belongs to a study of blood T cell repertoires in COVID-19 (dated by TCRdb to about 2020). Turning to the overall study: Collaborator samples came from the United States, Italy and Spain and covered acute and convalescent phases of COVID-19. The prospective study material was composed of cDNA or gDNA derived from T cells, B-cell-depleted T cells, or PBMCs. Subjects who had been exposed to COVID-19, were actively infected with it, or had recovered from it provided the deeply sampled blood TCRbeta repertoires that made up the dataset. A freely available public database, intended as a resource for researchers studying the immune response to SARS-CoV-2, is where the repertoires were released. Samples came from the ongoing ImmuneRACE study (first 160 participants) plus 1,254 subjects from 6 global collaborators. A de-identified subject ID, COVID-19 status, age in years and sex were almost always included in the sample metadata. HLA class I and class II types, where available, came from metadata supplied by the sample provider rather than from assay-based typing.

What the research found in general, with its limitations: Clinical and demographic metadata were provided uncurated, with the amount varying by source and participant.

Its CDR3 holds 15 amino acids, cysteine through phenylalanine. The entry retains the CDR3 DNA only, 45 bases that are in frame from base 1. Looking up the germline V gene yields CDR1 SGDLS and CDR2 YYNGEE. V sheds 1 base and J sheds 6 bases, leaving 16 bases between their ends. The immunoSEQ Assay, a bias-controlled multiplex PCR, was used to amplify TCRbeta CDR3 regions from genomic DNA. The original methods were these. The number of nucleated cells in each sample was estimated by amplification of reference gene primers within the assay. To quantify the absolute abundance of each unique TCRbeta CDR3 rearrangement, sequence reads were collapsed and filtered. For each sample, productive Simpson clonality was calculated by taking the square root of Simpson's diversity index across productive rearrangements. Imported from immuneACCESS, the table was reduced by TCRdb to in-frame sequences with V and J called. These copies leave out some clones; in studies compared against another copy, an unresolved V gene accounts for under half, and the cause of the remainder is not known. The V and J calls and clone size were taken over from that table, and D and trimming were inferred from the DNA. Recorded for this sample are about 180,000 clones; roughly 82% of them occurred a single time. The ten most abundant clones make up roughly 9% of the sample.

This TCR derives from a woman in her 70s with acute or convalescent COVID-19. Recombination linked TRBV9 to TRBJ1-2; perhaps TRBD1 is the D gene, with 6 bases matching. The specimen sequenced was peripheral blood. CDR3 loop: CASSVSQGLGDGYTF. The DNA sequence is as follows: TGTGCCAGCAGCGTATCCCAGGGGTTGGGGGATGGCTACACCTTC.